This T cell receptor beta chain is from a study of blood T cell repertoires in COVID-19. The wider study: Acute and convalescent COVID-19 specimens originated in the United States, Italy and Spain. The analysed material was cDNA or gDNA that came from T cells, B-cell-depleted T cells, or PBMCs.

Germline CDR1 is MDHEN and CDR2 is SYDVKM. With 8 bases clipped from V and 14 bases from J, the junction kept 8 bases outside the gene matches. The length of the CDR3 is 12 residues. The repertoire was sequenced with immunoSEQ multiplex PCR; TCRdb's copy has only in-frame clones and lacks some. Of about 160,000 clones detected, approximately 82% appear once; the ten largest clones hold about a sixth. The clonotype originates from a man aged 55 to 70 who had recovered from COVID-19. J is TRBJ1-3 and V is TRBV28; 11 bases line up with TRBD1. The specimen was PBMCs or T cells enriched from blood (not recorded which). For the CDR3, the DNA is TGTGCCAGCGGGACAGGGGGTACTCATTTATATTTT. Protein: CASGTGGTHLYF. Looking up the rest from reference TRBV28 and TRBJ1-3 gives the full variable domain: DVKVTQSSRYLVKRTGEKVFLECVQDMDHENMFWYRQDPGLGLRLIYFSYDVKMKEKGDIPEGYSVSREKKERFSLILESASTNQTSMYLCASGTGGTHLYFGEGSWLTVV.